A selection of T cell receptor beta chains follows, all from one sample in a study of T cell responses to AZD1222 COVID-19 vaccine. Some clones are missing from TCRdb's copy, which holds only in-frame ones; the method was immunoSEQ multiplex PCR. The table lists 99,000 or so clones, over 75% of them singletons. Material: peripheral blood, obtained on day 0 of AZD1222 vaccination. Every receptor here comes from an adult in good health. The CDR3 runs from the conserved cysteine through the conserved F or W. Fields, in order: CDR3 DNA, CDR3 protein, clone size, D gene, J gene, V gene. D genes are given only for firm matches. Only part of the rows carry a size: once, few, many, or a class if the clone is expanded.

DNA: TGTGCCAGCAGCTTAGACGTAAATCAGCCCCAGCATTTT
CDR3: CASSLDVNQPQHF
size: -
D: -
J: TRBJ1-5
V: TRBV7-9

DNA: TGCGCCAGCATTTCCAGGCAATATGGCTACACCTTC
CDR3: CASISRQYGYTF
size: -
D: -
J: TRBJ1-2
V: TRBV23-1

DNA: TGCGCCAGCAGCCCGCGGCGACTAGTCAATGAGCAGTTCTTC
CDR3: CASSPRRLVNEQFF
size: -
D: -
J: TRBJ2-1
V: TRBV5-1

DNA: TGTGCCATCAGTGAGGGGGGACAGGGGGCCTACGAGCAGTACTTC
CDR3: CAISEGGQGAYEQYF
size: -
D: TRBD1
J: TRBJ2-7
V: TRBV10-3

DNA: TGTGCCAGTAGTAAACGGACTAGTGGGGGGGCGATGGCGCAGTTCTTC
CDR3: CASSKRTSGGAMAQFF
size: -
D: -
J: TRBJ2-1
V: TRBV19

DNA: TGTGCCAGCAGTGCAAAACAGGGGTGGGATGGCTACACCTTC
CDR3: CASSAKQGWDGYTF
size: -
D: TRBD1
J: TRBJ1-2
V: TRBV2

DNA: TGTGCCACACGGGAGGGATCCTCTGGAAACACCATATATTTT
CDR3: CATREGSSGNTIYF
size: -
D: -
J: TRBJ1-3
V: TRBV10-3

DNA: TGTGCCAGCAGCTTGGGACTAGCGGGGAGTTACACCGGGGAGCTGTTTTTT
CDR3: CASSLGLAGSYTGELFF
size: -
D: TRBD2
J: TRBJ2-2
V: TRBV5-6

DNA: TGTGCCAGCAGTTACGGACTGAGCTCTGGAAACACCATATATTTT
CDR3: CASSYGLSSGNTIYF
size: -
D: -
J: TRBJ1-3
V: TRBV6-5

DNA: TGTGCCAGCAGTTTTGACTCTGGAAACACCATATATTTT
CDR3: CASSFDSGNTIYF
size: -
D: -
J: TRBJ1-3
V: TRBV27

DNA: TGTGCCAGCAGCCAAGGCTTAGCAGGGACTAGCGGGAATTACGAGCAGTACTTC
CDR3: CASSQGLAGTSGNYEQYF
size: -
D: TRBD2
J: TRBJ2-7
V: TRBV4-2

DNA: TGTGCCAGCAGTTTAGTTAGTCACAATGAGCAGTTCTTC
CDR3: CASSLVSHNEQFF
size: -
D: -
J: TRBJ2-1
V: TRBV27

DNA: TGTGCCAGCAGCTTCGAGGCGAACTATGGCTACACCTTC
CDR3: CASSFEANYGYTF
size: -
D: -
J: TRBJ1-2
V: TRBV5-6

DNA: TGCAGCGTTGAAACTCTGGGGACCGCGACCTACGAGCAGTACTTC
CDR3: CSVETLGTATYEQYF
size: -
D: -
J: TRBJ2-7
V: TRBV29-1

DNA: TGTGCCAGCAGCTTAGATGACGGCGAAAAACTGTTTTTT
CDR3: CASSLDDGEKLFF
size: -
D: -
J: TRBJ1-4
V: TRBV7-8

DNA: TGTGCCAGCAGCCAATCCCTCGGACAGGAATATAATGAAAAACTGTTTTTT
CDR3: CASSQSLGQEYNEKLFF
size: -
D: TRBD1
J: TRBJ1-4
V: TRBV3-1/TRBV3-2

DNA: TGTGCCAGCAGCCTTAGGCAGGCTCTGGGCTACACCTTC
CDR3: CASSLRQALGYTF
size: -
D: -
J: TRBJ1-2
V: TRBV12-3/TRBV12-4

DNA: TGTGCCAGCAGCCGCCTGACAGGGGCAACTGAAGCTTTCTTT
CDR3: CASSRLTGATEAFF
size: few
D: TRBD1
J: TRBJ1-1
V: TRBV7-2

DNA: TGTGCCAGTAGTACTTCCAGAGAACTTTATGGCTACACCTTC
CDR3: CASSTSRELYGYTF
size: -
D: -
J: TRBJ1-2
V: TRBV19

DNA: TGTGCCAGCAGTGAAGAGGCCGGGACAGGGCACGAAAAACTGTTTTTT
CDR3: CASSEEAGTGHEKLFF
size: few
D: TRBD1
J: TRBJ1-4
V: TRBV6-1

DNA: TGTGCCAGCAGTAGGGGACAGGCAACTAATGAAAAACTGTTTTTT
CDR3: CASSRGQATNEKLFF
size: -
D: TRBD1
J: TRBJ1-4
V: TRBV5-8

DNA: TGCGCCAGCAGCTTGGTATTCGTTGTGGGGGGTTACAATGAGCAGTTCTTC
CDR3: CASSLVFVVGGYNEQFF
size: -
D: -
J: TRBJ2-1
V: TRBV5-1

DNA: TGTGCCAGCAGCCCTGAGGGACAGTTTCCTTACGAGCAGTACTTC
CDR3: CASSPEGQFPYEQYF
size: -
D: TRBD1
J: TRBJ2-7
V: TRBV14